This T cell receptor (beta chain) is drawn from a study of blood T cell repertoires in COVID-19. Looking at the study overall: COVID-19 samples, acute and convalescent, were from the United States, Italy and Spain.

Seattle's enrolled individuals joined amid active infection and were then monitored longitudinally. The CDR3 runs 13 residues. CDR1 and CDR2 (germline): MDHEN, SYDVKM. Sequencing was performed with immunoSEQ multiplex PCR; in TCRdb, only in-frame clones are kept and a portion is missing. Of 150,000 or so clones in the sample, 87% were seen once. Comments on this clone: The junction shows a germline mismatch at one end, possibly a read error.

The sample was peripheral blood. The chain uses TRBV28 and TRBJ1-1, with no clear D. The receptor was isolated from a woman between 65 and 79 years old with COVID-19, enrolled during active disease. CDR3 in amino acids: CASCLAGKTEAFF. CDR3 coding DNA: TGTGCCAGCTGTTTGGCGGGTAAGACTGAAGCTTTCTTT.